What follows describes a single T cell receptor (beta chain). The data derive from a study of shared clonotypes between healthy human individuals. The test was conducted at deep level. Ten immunoSEQ deep assay plates served to sequence unsorted PBMC DNA. Sequencing used immunoSEQ multiplex PCR; TCRdb keeps in-frame clones, though not all of them. The sample includes around 510,000 clones, 70% to 80% seen only once; the top ten take about 12%. V lost 3 bases and J 0 bases, leaving 15 bases between the germline ends. Germline-derived CDR1 and CDR2 are MNHEY and SMNVEV (reference sequence). The CDR3 has 17 residues.

The source of this sequence is a woman in her thirties or forties in good health. Some clones in this sample may be carry-over from other donors' samples. Sequencing was done on a sample of PBMCs. The rearrangement uses TRBV27 and TRBJ2-1; D possibly corresponds to TRBD2 (5 bases). For the CDR3, the DNA is TGTGCCAGCAGTTTCGGGGTCTTCCGGAGCTCCTACAATGAGCAGTTCTTC. It codes for CASSFGVFRSSYNEQFF.